Following are 20 T cell receptor beta chains from one sample sequenced in a study of T-cell reconstitution after alpha-beta-depleted transplantation in children (dated by TCRdb to 2016 to 2017). The library was prepared using PCR. These reads were obtained on an Illumina HiSeq 2500. Molecular barcoding was employed in the preparation of TCR libraries, with unique molecular identifiers being used to normalize TCRbeta repertoire quantification. TCRdb reprocessing: public reads trimmed at Q25 with fastp, clones called with MiXCR, in-frame beta chains kept. Rows are unified per CDR3 protein, each entry keeping the most common DNA and genes. The sample includes some 200,000 distinct CDR3 sequences, with roughly 8.1% observed a single time. Clones ranked in the top ten supply under 40% of the sample. The sample's treatment or condition label, decoded: allogeneic hematopoietic cell transplantation with graft depleted of TCRalphabeta T cells and CD19 B cells.

The sample in question was PBMCs, mostly from graft donor cells, obtained 360 days after TCRalphabeta/CD19-depleted stem cell transplant. Every receptor here comes from a male patient aged 2 to 9 who had a stem cell transplant for acute myeloid leukemia, so the T cells may come from the graft donor.

This clonotype occurred many times. The rearrangement links TRBV15 to TRBJ2-7, with 10 positions matching TRBD1. CDR3 length equals 17 residues. Trimming took 1 base from V and 2 from J; bases not matched to a gene: 8. Per the germline V gene, CDR1 is LNHNV and CDR2 is YYDKDF (reference sequence). The CDR3 DNA reads TGTGCCACCAGCAGAGTTCCCGACAGGGGGCTCCCCTACGAGCAGTACTTC. Its translation is CATSRVPDRGLPYEQYF.

In this sample, this clonotype turned up many times. The chain has TRBV5-1 and TRBJ2-7; TRBD2 matches at 9 bases. Trimming cost V 5 bases and J 5 bases; bases outside gene matches: 5. The germline CDR1 and CDR2 sequences are SGHRS and YFSETQ. The CDR3 runs to 13 residues. As DNA, the CDR3 is TGCGCCAGCAGTCCCGTAGCGGGAGACGAGCAGTACTTC. This encodes CASSPVAGDEQYF.

This clonotype was counted many times. The CDR3 here is CASSLAGSGANVLTF. The CDR3 DNA sequence: TGTGCCAGCAGCTTGGCGGGATCTGGGGCCAACGTCCTGACTTTC. This chain joins TRBV5-5 and TRBJ2-6, with D possibly TRBD2 on 5 matching bases. The CDR3 is made up of 15 amino acids. With 0 bases removed from V and 1 base from J, the gap between germline ends came to 5 bases. Germline CDR1 is SGHKS and CDR2 is YYEKEE (reference sequence).

This clonotype has only a few counts. V is TRBV20-1 and J is TRBJ2-1, with D maybe TRBD2 (6 bases). The germline gives CDR1 DFQATT, CDR2 SNEGSKA (reference sequence). V dropped 6 bases and J dropped 0 bases, with 15 bases sitting between them. This CDR3 is built from 15 residues. The CDR3 coding sequence is TGCAGTGCCGCCCCGCGGGGAGCCTCCTACAATGAGCAGTTCTTC. Translated, it gives CSAAPRGASYNEQFF.

V gene TRBV20-1 combines with J gene TRBJ2-3, with 10 bases fitting TRBD2. Germline lookup yields CDR1 DFQATT and CDR2 SNEGSKA (reference sequence). J gave up 4 bases and V 3 bases, and 16 bases lay outside the gene matches. CDR3 length equals 18 residues. CDR3 in DNA: TGCAGTGCTAGGACCCCAATAACGAGCGGGAGGGCGGCAGATACGCAGTATTTT. Translated: CSARTPITSGRAADTQYF.

This chain joins TRBV5-1 and TRBJ2-5; unclear D gene. The germline V gene has CDR1 SGHRS and CDR2 YFSETQ. This CDR3 region has 15 residues. V gave up 0 bases and J gave up 2 bases, with 11 bases separating them. The CDR3: CASSLAPTIQETQYF. In DNA form, the CDR3 reads TGCGCCAGCAGCTTGGCCCCGACAATTCAAGAGACCCAGTACTTC.

This clonotype appeared many times. The V gene is TRBV5-6, the J gene TRBJ2-1; 8 bases fit TRBD2. Germline loops: CDR1 SGHDT, CDR2 YYEEEE. Trimming removed 4 bases from V and 6 bases from J; junction bases left unmatched: 9. The CDR3 contains 15 residues. CDR3 DNA sequence: TGTGCCAGCAGCCCATGGACTAGCCTTAGCAATGAGCAGTTCTTC. It specifies CASSPWTSLSNEQFF.

This clonotype was found many times. V is TRBV5-1 and J is TRBJ2-7, with 10 bases that match TRBD1. V gave up 4 bases and J gave up 7 bases; unmatched junction bases: 8. CDR3 length: 14 amino acids. Germline V gene sequence: CDR1 SGHRS, CDR2 YFSETQ. CDR3 sequence (DNA): TGCGCCAGCAGCACGGGACAGGGGCTACGGGAGCAGTACTTC. It specifies CASSTGQGLREQYF.

The sample holds many counts of this clonotype. V and J are TRBV12-3 or TRBV12-4 and TRBJ2-2; 11 nucleotides line up with TRBD2. The CDR3 consists of 16 residues. The J segment lost 3 bases and the V segment lost 3 bases, leaving 3 bases of the junction unmatched. In nucleotides, the CDR3 is TGTGCCAGCAGTTTCGAACTAGCGGGAGACACCGGGGAGCTGTTTTTT. Protein sequence: CASSFELAGDTGELFF.

J is TRBJ2-4 and V is TRBV5-1; D unclear. The length of the CDR3 is 13 residues. The V end was cut by 3 bases, the J end by 8 bases, with 12 bases between. The germline V gene encodes CDR1 SGHRS and CDR2 YFSETQ. The CDR3 protein is CASSYEREDIQYF. CDR3 DNA sequence: TGCGCCAGCAGCTACGAAAGGGAAGACATTCAGTACTTC.

This clonotype was recorded many times. V usage is TRBV7-8 and J usage is TRBJ2-7, with 7 positions matching TRBD2. Germline CDR1 reads SGHVS; CDR2 reads FQNEAQ. The CDR3 has 14 amino acids. The junction had 1 base not matched to a gene; V was cut back by 1 base and J by 1 base. The CDR3 DNA reads as TGTGCCAGCAGCTTAGTCGGGAGGTCCTACGAGCAGTACTTC. Amino acids: CASSLVGRSYEQYF.

The table lists this clonotype with many counts. CDR3 in amino acids: CASSTGPQETQYF. The CDR3 coding sequence is TGCGCCAGCTCGACAGGCCCCCAAGAGACCCAGTACTTC. The chain carries TRBV10-1 and TRBJ2-5, with TRBD1 as a possible D gene (6 bases). Germline V CDR1 and CDR2: WNHNN, SYGVQD (reference sequence). V was pared by 8 bases and J by 1 base, with 11 bases between. The CDR3 runs 13 residues.

There are many counts of this clonotype. V is TRBV12-3 or TRBV12-4 and J is TRBJ2-1; 8 bases agree with TRBD2. The CDR3 covers 15 residues. J lost 6 bases, V lost 5 bases, and 9 bases had no gene match. CDR3 sequence reads: CASSPRGGLSNEQFF. The CDR3, as DNA: TGTGCCAGCAGTCCCCGGGGGGGCCTTTCCAATGAGCAGTTCTTC.

The CDR3 nucleotides are TGTGCCAGCAGTGAGGACTGGATCCAAGAGACCCAGTACTTC. This gives the protein CASSEDWIQETQYF. The chain joins TRBV2 to TRBJ2-5, with D maybe TRBD2 (5 bases). Per the germline V gene, CDR1 is SNHLY and CDR2 is FYNNEI. V was clipped by 3 bases and J by 1 base, with 9 bases between them. This CDR3 is built from 14 residues.

This clonotype was observed a handful of times. The chain carries TRBV7-8 and TRBJ2-1; 9 bases are shared with TRBD2. J was trimmed by 7 bases and V by 1 base; bases with no gene match: 5. The CDR3 runs to 15 residues. CDR1 is SGHVS, CDR2 FQNEAQ, per germline. CDR3 region: CASSLGLAALNEQFF. Here the CDR3 DNA reads TGTGCCAGCAGCTTAGGACTAGCGGCGTTAAATGAGCAGTTCTTC.

This clonotype appeared a few times. This chain joins TRBV5-1 and TRBJ2-7; TRBD1 is a possible D gene (6 bases). Deletions cut 2 bases from V and 6 bases from J, with 15 bases between. The CDR3 sequence is 14 residues long. Looked up from germline, CDR1 is SGHRS and CDR2 is YFSETQ. The DNA of the CDR3 is TGCGCCAGCAGCTTCCTCCAGGGGATCGGCGAGCAGTACTTC. Protein sequence: CASSFLQGIGEQYF.

The V and J genes are TRBV3-1 and TRBJ1-4; D ambiguous. The germline V gene has CDR1 LGHDT and CDR2 YNNKEL (reference sequence). The CDR3 totals 16 residues. V dropped 4 bases and J dropped 4 bases, with 16 bases sitting between them. The CDR3 sequence is CASSPVSEDRNEKLFF. CDR3 coding DNA: TGTGCCAGCAGCCCCGTCAGCGAGGACCGTAATGAAAAACTGTTTTTT.

This clonotype has a count of ten or more. CDR3 sequence reads: CASRGTGKAGANVLTF. The CDR3 bases are TGCGCCAGCAGAGGGACAGGGAAGGCTGGGGCCAACGTCCTGACTTTC. The V gene is TRBV5-1, the J gene TRBJ2-6; 9 bases line up with TRBD1. V lost 5 bases to trimming and J lost 2 bases; unmatched junction nucleotides: 5. CDR1 and CDR2 from the germline V gene are SGHRS and YFSETQ. CDR3 length: 16 amino acids.

This clonotype was found a few times. The genes are TRBV5-1 and TRBJ1-2; 8 bases agree with TRBD1. After removal of 3 bases from V and 3 bases from J, the junction contained 4 bases not matched to a gene. The germline V gene has CDR1 SGHRS and CDR2 YFSETQ. The CDR3 sequence is 14 residues long. In DNA form, the CDR3 reads TGCGCCAGCAGCTCCATACAGGGGGACTATGGCTACACCTTC. Its translation: CASSSIQGDYGYTF.

This clonotype showed up just a few times. CDR3 bases: TGCGCCAGCAGCTTCTGGGGGACTGAATCTGGGGCCAACGTCCTGACTTTC. Protein product: CASSFWGTESGANVLTF. The gene calls are TRBV5-1 and TRBJ2-6; maybe TRBD2 (6 bases). The V end lost 2 bases, the J end lost 1 base, and 13 bases lay between the germline ends. CDR1 is SGHRS, CDR2 YFSETQ, per germline. The CDR3 extends over 17 amino acids. The variable domain in full, completed from reference TRBV5-1 and TRBJ2-6, reads KAGVTQTPRYLIKTRGQQVTLSCSPISGHRSVSWYQQTPGQGLQFLFEYFSETQRNKGNFPGRFSGRQFSNSRSEMNVSTLELGDSALYLCASSFWGTESGANVLTFGAGSRLTVL.